This note documents a single T cell receptor (beta chain) sequence. Exclusion followed for patients with uncontrolled infection, other autoimmune disease, pregnancy or lactation. The CDR3 runs to 15 residues. CDR1 is ENHRY and CDR2 is SYGVKD in the germline V gene. The V segment lost 5 bases and the J segment 2 bases; nucleotides outside the gene matches: 5. The data were obtained in a study of T cells in Graves' hyperthyroidism and ophthalmopathy. TCR beta CDR3 sequences were amplified from RNA transcripts. First-round RT-PCR targeting the TCR CDR3 was performed with the HTBI primer set. TCRdb called the multiplex PCR reads again in MiXCR, with one record for every CDR3 protein. Among about 760,000 distinct CDR3 sequences listed, around 40% were seen once.

The chain couples TRBV10-3 to TRBJ2-5, with 10 nucleotides matching TRBD1. The clonotype originates from a woman aged 40 to 50 with Graves' hyperthyroidism. Sequencing input: blood. The CDR3 nucleotides are TGTGCCATCAGTAAAGGGGGACAGGGGCAAGAGACCCAGTACTTC. The encoded protein is CAISKGGQGQETQYF.